The 22 T cell receptor beta chains below were found in one sample sequenced in a study of spatial heterogeneity in lung cancer. General observations from the study: Tumor mutation counts were tracked by expanded intratumoral alpha and beta TCR counts.

For these TCRs, the target antigens are not known. The time point was: sample taken at primary tumor resection. Via MiXCR, TCRdb re-called the 5' RACE reads, giving one row per CDR3 protein. The table has 6,000 to 8,000 distinct CDR3 sequences, roughly 7% seen once; the top ten hold roughly a sixth. This specimen was lung tumor tissue, taken at surgery. The receptor source for this set is a female donor with early-stage non-small cell lung cancer.

This clonotype was recorded many times. Little can be read into the size of this beta chain, an off-target read in a library designed for alpha chains. Here the CDR3 DNA reads TGTGCCAGCAGCGCCGGGACTCCCTCCGGGGAGCTGTTTTTT. Translating it yields CASSAGTPSGELFF. The rearrangement joins TRBV7-9 to TRBJ2-2, with TRBD2 as a possible D gene (6 bases). Germline V gene data show CDR1 as SEHNR and CDR2 as FQNEAQ (reference sequence). The CDR3 is made up of 14 amino acids. The V and J ends lost 5 bases and 6 bases respectively, with 13 bases between them. Together with reference TRBV7-9 and TRBJ2-2, the CDR3 gives the full variable domain: DTGVSQNPRHKITKRGQNVTFRCDPISEHNRLYWYRQTLGQGPEFLTYFQNEAQLEKSRLLSDRFSAERPKGSFSTLEIQRTEQGDSAMYLCASSAGTPSGELFFGEGSRLTVL.

Regarding this clonotype: Because this beta chain is a stray read in a library intended to capture alpha chains, its abundance should not be given much weight. The gene calls are TRBV20-1 and TRBJ2-3; 10 bases are a match to TRBD2. The CDR3 covers 16 residues. With V trimmed by 0 bases and J by 1 base, 4 bases remained unmatched. Germline CDR1 reads DFQATT; CDR2 reads SNEGSKA (reference sequence). CDR3: CSAREIAGGRTDTQYF. In nucleotides, the CDR3 is TGCAGTGCTAGAGAAATAGCGGGAGGCCGCACAGATACGCAGTATTTT.

By frequency in the sample, this clonotype is medium-sized. Within a library made for alpha chains, this beta chain is off target, and its count is uninformative. This chain joins TRBV28 and TRBJ2-3; 9 nucleotides line up with TRBD2. CDR1 and CDR2 from the germline V gene are MDHEN and SYDVKM. This CDR3 region has 12 residues. The V and J ends lost 5 bases and 8 bases, in that order; junction bases with no gene match: 2. CDR3 loop: CASSRLAVTQYF. CDR3 DNA: TGTGCCAGCAGTCGACTAGCGGTTACGCAGTATTTT.

In this sample, this clonotype turned up many times. Within a library made for alpha chains, this beta chain is off target, and its count is uninformative. The rearrangement links TRBV6-5 to TRBJ1-5; D not resolved. The germline V and J ends were trimmed by 0 bases and 4 bases, with 10 bases remaining between them. Germline values: CDR1 MNHEY, CDR2 SVGAGI. The CDR3 runs 15 residues. CDR3: CASSYSHRGNQPQHF. The CDR3, as DNA: TGTGCCAGCAGTTACTCGCACCGGGGAAATCAGCCCCAGCATTTT.

This clonotype has ten or more counts. In a library made to pick up alpha chains, this beta chain is a stray read with a size that means little. The chain couples TRBV6-1 to TRBJ1-6; a possible D gene is TRBD1 (6 bases). CDR1 is MNHNS, CDR2 SASEGT, per germline. The CDR3 has 18 amino acids. V shed 1 base and J shed 0 bases, with 13 bases lying between them. The CDR3 coding sequence is TGTGCCAGCAGTGAAGTTGTCAGGGGAGACTCCTATAATTCACCCCTCCACTTT. It translates to CASSEVVRGDSYNSPLHF.

As for this clonotype: This beta chain is an off-target read within a library intended for alpha chains, so its frequency means little. The chain is built from TRBV30 and TRBJ2-1, with a tentative D call TRBD2 (5 bases). Germline V lookup: CDR1 GTSNPN, CDR2 SVGIG (reference sequence). This CDR3 has 15 amino acids. With 3 bases removed from V and 4 bases from J, the gap between germline ends came to 16 bases. The CDR3 sequence: CAWSQGLAEYNEQFF. The CDR3 bases are TGTGCCTGGAGCCAAGGCCTAGCCGAATACAATGAGCAGTTCTTC.

This clonotype was recorded at least ten times. This beta chain is a stray read from a library made for alpha chains; its abundance is not meaningful. The gene calls are TRBV5-1 and TRBJ2-2, with 7 bases matching TRBD2. V shed 6 bases and J 7 bases; nucleotides not matched to a gene: 9. Per the germline V gene, CDR1 is SGHRS and CDR2 is YFSETQ. CDR3 size: 14 residues. CDR3 nucleotide sequence: TGCGCCAGCACCCCGACTAGCTATAACGGGGAGCTGTTTTTT. Residues: CASTPTSYNGELFF.

This clonotype has ten or more counts. Little can be read into the size of this beta chain, an off-target read in a library designed for alpha chains. V is TRBV30 and J is TRBJ1-6; D call uncertain. CDR1 GTSNPN and CDR2 SVGIG come from the germline V gene (reference sequence). The CDR3 runs 12 residues. V lost 0 bases and J lost 12, with 9 bases in between. The CDR3 reads CAWSVAARPLHF. The CDR3 DNA sequence: TGTGCCTGGAGTGTTGCTGCTAGACCCCTCCACTTT.

By frequency in the sample, this clonotype is medium-sized (0.01 to 0.1%). The library was prepared for alpha chains; this beta chain is a stray read, so its frequency means little. V gene TRBV5-1 combines with J gene TRBJ2-1, with TRBD2 matching 7 bases. Germline trimming cut 1 base from V and 4 bases from J; bases unmatched to any gene: 5. CDR1 is SGHRS, CDR2 YFSETQ, per germline. The CDR3 consists of 15 residues. The CDR3 coding sequence is TGCGCCAGCAGCTTGTCAGGGACTACATACAATGAGCAGTTCTTC. It yields the protein CASSLSGTTYNEQFF. Variable domain in full (rest from reference TRBV5-1 and TRBJ2-1): KAGVTQTPRYLIKTRGQQVTLSCSPISGHRSVSWYQQTPGQGLQFLFEYFSETQRNKGNFPGRFSGRQFSNSRSEMNVSTLELGDSALYLCASSLSGTTYNEQFFGPGTRLTVL.

This clonotype was recorded many times. The library was built for alpha chains, so this beta chain is an off-target read and its size means little. CDR3 nucleotides: TGTGCCAGCAGTCCTGTTAGAGGGACTAGCTCCTACGAGCAGTACTTC. Translating gives CASSPVRGTSSYEQYF. The V gene is TRBV27, the J gene TRBJ2-7; TRBD2 agrees at 8 bases. CDR3 length: 16 amino acids. Germline lookup yields CDR1 MNHEY and CDR2 SMNVEV (reference sequence). After removal of 5 bases from V and 0 bases from J, the junction contained 9 bases not matched to a gene.

By its share, this clonotype is medium-sized (0.01 to 0.1%). This beta chain is an off-target read within a library intended for alpha chains, so its frequency means little. The V call is TRBV5-6, the J call TRBJ1-3; D is unresolved. Trimming shortened V by 1 base and J by 2 bases, and 10 bases separated the two germline ends. CDR3 length equals 15 residues. Germline V CDR1 and CDR2: SGHDT, YYEEEE. CDR3 sequence reads: CASSLLKVPGNTIYF. CDR3 sequence (DNA): TGTGCCAGCAGCTTGTTGAAGGTTCCTGGAAACACCATATATTTT.

This clonotype has a count of ten or more. This beta chain lies outside the target of a library built for alpha chains; its clone size means little. The V gene is TRBV6-2 or TRBV6-3, the J gene TRBJ2-3; D is uncertain. V lost 2 bases and J lost 6, with 21 bases in between. CDR1 is MNHEY and CDR2 is SVGEGT in the germline V gene. The CDR3 consists of 17 residues. DNA for the CDR3: TGTGCCAGCAGTTACGAGTACCCGGGCCAAGATAGGGATACGCAGTATTTT. This gives the protein CASSYEYPGQDRDTQYF.

This clonotype was counted many times. The library was built for alpha chains, so this beta chain is an off-target read and its size means little. The rearrangement joins TRBV20-1 to TRBJ2-1; D call uncertain. There are 15 residues in the CDR3. Trimming cost V 0 bases and J 0 bases, with 9 bases left between them. Germline V lookup: CDR1 DFQATT, CDR2 SNEGSKA (reference sequence). Here the CDR3 reads CSARDRPSSYNEQFF. The CDR3 region has the DNA TGCAGTGCTAGAGATCGACCAAGCTCCTACAATGAGCAGTTCTTC.

Sample share makes this clonotype medium-sized (0.01 to 0.1%). Because the library targeted alpha chains, this beta chain is an off-target read whose size means little. This chain uses TRBV5-1 with TRBJ2-3; 13 bases are shared with TRBD2. After removal of 0 bases from V and 4 bases from J, the junction contained 8 bases not matched to a gene. This CDR3 region has 18 residues. Germline V lookup: CDR1 SGHRS, CDR2 YFSETQ. In DNA, the CDR3 is TGCGCCAGCAGCTTGGATACGGGACTAGCGGGGATATCAGATACGCAGTATTTT. Translated: CASSLDTGLAGISDTQYF. Based on the CDR3 plus reference TRBV5-1 and TRBJ2-3, the full variable domain is KAGVTQTPRYLIKTRGQQVTLSCSPISGHRSVSWYQQTPGQGLQFLFEYFSETQRNKGNFPGRFSGRQFSNSRSEMNVSTLELGDSALYLCASSLDTGLAGISDTQYFGPGTRLTVL.

In its sample, this clonotype was seen many times. This beta chain represents an off-target read in a library built for alpha chains; its size is of limited meaning. The V call is TRBV5-1, the J call TRBJ2-2; D gene unclear. Looked up from germline, CDR1 is SGHRS and CDR2 is YFSETQ. Trimming took 4 bases from V and 4 from J, leaving 11 bases between them. CDR3 length equals 14 residues. CDR3 sequence reads: CASSHYDITGELFF. CDR3 nucleotides: TGCGCCAGCAGCCATTACGACATCACCGGGGAGCTGTTTTTT.

The table lists this clonotype with many counts. Found in a library prepared for alpha chains, this beta chain is an off-target read, and its abundance has little meaning. The CDR3 nucleotides read TGTGCCAGCTCACCCGACAGGGGGCGGTATCCGCAAGAGACCCAGTACTTC. Its protein product is CASSPDRGRYPQETQYF. V gene TRBV18 combines with J gene TRBJ2-5, with 10 nucleotides matching TRBD1. J lost 2 bases, V lost 3 bases, and 9 bases had no gene match. Germline V gene sequence: CDR1 KGHSH, CDR2 LQKENI. CDR3 length: 17 residues.

This clonotype is termed medium-sized. As an off-target read in a library built for alpha chains, this beta chain has a frequency of little significance. The chain combines TRBV7-9 with TRBJ2-7; D might be TRBD2 (5 bases). The germline V gene encodes CDR1 SEHNR and CDR2 FQNEAQ (reference sequence). This CDR3 contains 14 residues. Between the trimmed V and J ends, which lost 5 bases and 3 bases, there was a span of 14 bases. CDR3 nucleotides: TGTGCCAGCAGCCCCTCCGGACTGCACTACGAGCAGTACTTC. This codes for CASSPSGLHYEQYF.

By proportion, this clonotype is medium-sized. Because the library targeted alpha chains, this beta chain is an off-target read whose size means little. V gene TRBV7-2 combines with J gene TRBJ1-2; maybe TRBD1 (5 bases). Between the trimmed V and J ends, which lost 2 bases and 0 bases, there was a span of 13 bases. Germline V gives CDR1 SGHTA, CDR2 FQGNSA. This CDR3 spans 16 amino acids. Written as DNA, the CDR3 is TGTGCCAGCAGCTTAACAGGACGAATATCTAACTATGGCTACACCTTC. Its translation is CASSLTGRISNYGYTF. Variable domain in full (rest from reference TRBV7-2 and TRBJ1-2): GAGVSQSPSNKVTEKGKDVELRCDPISGHTALYWYRQSLGQGLEFLIYFQGNSAPDKSGLPSDRFSAERTGGSVSTLTIQRTQQEDSAVYLCASSLTGRISNYGYTFGSGTRLTVV.

In the case of this clonotype: This may come from a read error, since a much larger clone is one base off. Since the library was made to target alpha chains, this beta chain is a stray read and its abundance is not meaningful. The genes are TRBV11-2 and TRBJ2-4, with TRBD2 matching 9 bases. The germline V gene has CDR1 SGHAT and CDR2 FQNNGV. The CDR3 totals 18 residues. The CDR3 is CASSLGGLAGLAKIIQYF. CDR3 sequence (DNA): TGTGCCAGCAGCTTAGGTGGGCTAGCGGGGCTAGCCAAAATCATTCAGTACTTC.

This clonotype was observed many times. With the library built for alpha chains, this beta chain is off target and its frequency is not meaningful. The genes are TRBV7-2 and TRBJ2-1; 7 bases align to TRBD1. V lost 5 bases and J lost 8; bases outside the gene matches: 15. Germline loops: CDR1 SGHTA, CDR2 FQGNSA. CDR3 length: 16 amino acids. As DNA, the CDR3 is TGTGCCAGCAGCGTGGGAAGAAACAGGGGATTGGATGAGCAGTTCTTC. It is translated as CASSVGRNRGLDEQFF. The variable domain in full, with the rest retrieved from reference TRBV7-2 and TRBJ2-1, is GAGVSQSPSNKVTEKGKDVELRCDPISGHTALYWYRQSLGQGLEFLIYFQGNSAPDKSGLPSDRFSAERTGGSVSTLTIQRTQQEDSAVYLCASSVGRNRGLDEQFFGPGTRLTVL.

This clonotype qualifies as medium-sized. Being off target in a library aimed at alpha chains, this beta chain has a size of little meaning. V usage is TRBV5-5 and J usage is TRBJ2-3, with TRBD1 matching over 7 bases. CDR1 SGHKS and CDR2 YYEKEE come from the germline V gene (reference sequence). CDR3 length: 15 residues. V trimming: 5 bases; J trimming: 4 bases; junction bases outside the gene matches: 10. CDR3 residues: CASRWGVTGADTQYF. CDR3 nucleotide sequence: TGTGCCAGCAGGTGGGGTGTAACAGGGGCAGATACGCAGTATTTT.

This clonotype has ten or more counts. The size of this beta chain means little, since it is a stray read in a library made for alpha chains. This rearrangement joins TRBV19 to TRBJ1-4; 7 bases map to TRBD1. Germline values: CDR1 LNHDA, CDR2 SQIVND (reference sequence). The CDR3 contains 16 residues. With 5 bases clipped from V and 4 bases from J, the junction kept 10 bases outside the gene matches. CDR3 residues: CASSGRPGQRNEKLFF. CDR3 nucleotide sequence: TGTGCCAGTAGTGGACGACCGGGACAGCGTAATGAAAAACTGTTTTTT. Supplemented by reference TRBV19 and TRBJ1-4, the full variable domain reads DGGITQSPKYLFRKEGQNVTLSCEQNLNHDAMYWYRQDPGQGLRLIYYSQIVNDFQKGDIAEGYSVSREKKESFPLTVTSAQKNPTAFYLCASSGRPGQRNEKLFFGSGTQLSVL.